This TCR beta chain was found in a study of cytomegalovirus exposure and HLA in healthy donors (dated by TCRdb to between 2016 and 2019). In terms of the full investigation: According to a later analysis, one platform produced both the 120 validation repertoires and the approximately 600 repertoires of the first cohort. In addition to the first cohort of hundreds of subjects, a separate validation cohort of around 110 different subjects was used. The aim of the study was to test whether cataloging public T cell receptors could identify signatures of past pathogen exposure. High-throughput TCR immunosequencing, statistical association of individual TCRs with disease status, and machine learning were combined to predict cytomegalovirus infection status. What the work shows at the level of the full study, not this receptor alone: All 120 or so repertoires were used to score co-occurrence in the validation cohort in a later analysis, because that analysis had no HLA typing for the cohort. In vitro tests confirmed that three of the cytomegalovirus-associated TCR beta chains recognize cytomegalovirus antigens. Subsequent analysis determined that TCRs grouped into clusters in the first cohort also showed a tendency toward co-occurrence across the roughly 110 validation repertoires, and roughly 95% of cluster scores exceeded 0. The study listed 150 to 200 TCR beta chains as associated with cytomegalovirus. The classifier was reported to diagnose cytomegalovirus status with high specificity and sensitivity in both the original cohort and the validation cohort. Most TCR sequences were seen in very few donors, while some public TCRs were found in many individuals. It was suggested by the authors that the approach could potentially be generalized to other disease states and immunological phenotypes.

This clone was recorded once. This receptor's antigen is unknown. Base qualities are missing; no much larger clone stands one base away. Preparation of the library involved the immunoSEQ multiplex PCR assay. From the authors' description of their analysis: A statistical classification framework was developed to diagnose cytomegalovirus status using the catalog of TCR beta chain sequences. The table comes from immuneACCESS by way of TCRdb, which keeps in-frame sequences with V and J called. Part of the clones is missing from these tables; in studies checked, under half for an unresolved V gene and the rest for unknown reasons. That table is the source of V, J and clone size, and D and trimming were worked out from the DNA. The sample profile shows fewer than 150,000 clones; approximately 82% of them were found once. The top ten constitute roughly 27% of the sample. Donors formed part of the validation cohort, which comprised 120 subjects and was distinct from the first cohort of 550 to 850 subjects.

V and J are truncated by 1 base and 7 bases respectively, leaving an intervening sequence of 12 bases. The cysteine opens and the phenylalanine closes a CDR3 of 14 amino acids. Solely the CDR3 DNA is kept, with 42 bases framed from the first base. Reading the germline V gene (reference sequence) gives CDR1 LNHDA and CDR2 SQIVND. Sequenced material: PBMCs. This sequence uses TRBV19 and TRBJ2-3; a tentative D call is TRBD2 (5 bases match). This sequence originates from a man aged 30 to 39 in good health and CMV-seropositive. The DNA is as follows: TGTGCCAGTAGTATAGGGGCTAGCTCCAATACGCAGTATTTT. Translated, it gives CASSIGASSNTQYF. With all but the CDR3 taken from the reference TRBV19 and TRBJ2-3 genes, the full variable domain is: DGGITQSPKYLFRKEGQNVTLSCEQNLNHDAMYWYRQDPGQGLRLIYYSQIVNDFQKGDIAEGYSVSREKKESFPLTVTSAQKNPTAFYLCASSIGASSNTQYFGPGTRLTVL.